The 20 T cell receptor beta chains reported below all come from one sample, sequenced in a study of radiation and T cells in renal cell carcinoma. The time point is: blood 4 weeks post-SBRT, at nephrectomy. Treatment of the sample: 15 Gy SBRT to primary tumor, nephrectomy 4 weeks later. Some clones are missing from TCRdb's copy, which holds only in-frame ones; the method was immunoSEQ multiplex PCR. The data contain around 99,000 clones, 80% to 90% of them singletons. The specimen was blood, collected from a patient whose treatment included radiotherapy and nephrectomy. The receptors were gathered from a man aged 55 to 70 with renal cell carcinoma.

This clone was seen just once. V and J are TRBV25-1 and TRBJ1-3; D not resolved. Germline V CDR1 and CDR2: MGHDK, SYGVNS. The CDR3 consists of 14 residues. V was shortened by 1 base and J by 0 bases, with 4 bases between the two germline ends. For the CDR3, the DNA is TGTGCCAGCAGTGAATCAGGCTCTGGAAACACCATATATTTT. Amino acid sequence: CASSESGSGNTIYF.

This clone came up once. The rearrangement links TRBV7-2 to TRBJ2-3; D might be TRBD2 (6 bases). Germline-derived CDR1 and CDR2 are SGHTA and FQGNSA. The length of the CDR3 is 15 residues. With 1 base removed from V and 15 bases from J, the gap between germline ends came to 23 bases. CDR3 region: CASSLVSSYGSESYF. In DNA form, the CDR3 reads TGTGCCAGCAGCTTAGTTAGCTCCTACGGGAGTGAATCATATTTT. The full variable domain, in which reference TRBV7-2 and TRBJ2-3 provide the parts outside the CDR3, is GAGVSQSPSNKVTEKGKDVELRCDPISGHTALYWYRQSLGQGLEFLIYFQGNSAPDKSGLPSDRFSAERTGGSVSTLTIQRTQQEDSAVYLCASSLVSSYGSESYFGPGTRLTVL.

V is TRBV5-6 and J is TRBJ2-1, with 13 bases matching TRBD2. Germline CDR1 reads SGHDT; CDR2 reads YYEEEE. The CDR3 is 17 residues long. With V trimmed by 0 bases and J by 7 bases, 7 bases remained unmatched. The CDR3 DNA follows: TGTGCCAGCAGCTTGGCCACGACTAGCGGGAGGCTGAATGAGCAGTTCTTC. It specifies CASSLATTSGRLNEQFF.

The V gene is TRBV2, the J gene TRBJ2-5; 7 bases are shared with TRBD1. The CDR3 is 14 residues long. Germline CDR1 reads SNHLY; CDR2 reads FYNNEI. V was pared by 6 bases and J by 2 bases, with 6 bases of the junction left unmatched. CDR3 region: CASRDRRLQETQYF. Here the CDR3 DNA reads TGTGCCAGCAGGGACAGGCGGCTTCAAGAGACCCAGTACTTC.

This chain uses TRBV4-2 with TRBJ2-7; the match to TRBD2 covers 11 bases. The CDR3 contains 19 residues. Per the germline V gene, CDR1 is LGHNA and CDR2 is YNFKEQ. V was pared by 1 base and J by 0 bases, with 11 bases of the junction left unmatched. CDR3 residues: CASSQVAGTSGLFSYEQYF. The CDR3 nucleotides read TGTGCCAGCAGCCAAGTGGCGGGGACTAGCGGACTGTTCTCCTACGAGCAGTACTTC.

J is TRBJ2-2 and V is TRBV4-1; D not certain. Per the germline V gene, CDR1 is MGHRA and CDR2 is YSYEKL. There are 14 residues in the CDR3. V was clipped by 0 bases and J by 4 bases, with 6 bases between them. The chain's CDR3 is CASSQDRVTGELFF. The CDR3 region has the DNA TGCGCCAGCAGCCAAGATCGGGTCACCGGGGAGCTGTTTTTT.

This chain connects TRBV19 to TRBJ2-7; 10 bases are shared with TRBD2. CDR3 length: 17 residues. J gave up 2 bases and V 4 bases, and 11 bases lay outside the gene matches. Per the germline V gene, CDR1 is LNHDA and CDR2 is SQIVND (reference sequence). The CDR3: CASSTRRTSGEAYEQYF. The CDR3, as DNA: TGTGCCAGTAGTACTAGGAGGACTAGCGGTGAGGCCTACGAGCAGTACTTC.

The J gene is TRBJ2-1, the V gene TRBV29-1, with 8 bases fitting TRBD2. CDR1 and CDR2 (germline): SQVTM, ANQGSEA. J gave up 4 bases and V 1 base, and 3 bases lay outside the gene matches. The CDR3 sequence is 14 residues long. The CDR3 spells CSVEVVAGYNEQFF. The CDR3 region has the DNA TGCAGCGTTGAAGTAGTAGCGGGATACAATGAGCAGTTCTTC.

The V call is TRBV25-1, the J call TRBJ2-1; D remains unclear. CDR3 length equals 16 residues. The V end was cut by 3 bases, the J end by 3 bases, with 15 bases between. CDR1 and CDR2 from the germline V gene are MGHDK and SYGVNS. CDR3: CASSDDVSQHYNEQFF. As DNA, the CDR3 is TGTGCCAGCAGTGACGACGTCTCCCAACACTACAATGAGCAGTTCTTC.

The V and J genes are TRBV10-1 and TRBJ2-2; a weak D match, TRBD1 (5 bases). Germline V lookup: CDR1 WNHNN, CDR2 SYGVQD (reference sequence). The CDR3 runs 11 residues. Trimming left V 8 bases short and J 8 bases short, with 9 bases between. The chain's CDR3 is CASGAGGELFF. The CDR3 coding sequence is TGCGCCAGCGGGGCCGGGGGGGAGCTGTTTTTT.

Details on this clone: This specimen includes other DNA sequences encoding the same CDR3. The chain combines TRBV10-1 with TRBJ2-5; a weak D match, TRBD2 (5 bases). V lost 3 bases to trimming and J lost 5 bases, with 13 bases between them. Germline loops: CDR1 WNHNN, CDR2 SYGVQD (reference sequence). This CDR3 has 14 amino acids. The chain's CDR3 is CASSDAGRGETQYF. The CDR3 coding sequence is TGCGCCAGCAGTGATGCTGGGCGCGGGGAGACCCAGTACTTC.

This clone was found once. V and J are TRBV19 and TRBJ2-1; tentatively, D is TRBD2 (5 bases). CDR3 length: 17 amino acids. V dropped 2 bases and J dropped 2 bases, with 16 bases sitting between them. Germline V gene sequence: CDR1 LNHDA, CDR2 SQIVND (reference sequence). The CDR3 bases are TGTGCCAGTAGTATAACTACCGCACTAGTTACCTACAATGAGCAGTTCTTC. This translates into CASSITTALVTYNEQFF.

The V call is TRBV15, the J call TRBJ1-2; D is perhaps TRBD1 (6 bases). V gave up 0 bases and J gave up 4 bases, with 12 bases separating them. The CDR3 consists of 15 residues. Looked up from germline, CDR1 is LNHNV and CDR2 is YYDKDF (reference sequence). The CDR3 spells CATSRDPDSLYGYTF. The CDR3 nucleotides are TGTGCCACCAGCAGAGATCCGGACAGTCTCTATGGCTACACCTTC.

In its sample, this clone was seen many times. The chain joins TRBV4-1 to TRBJ1-2; D is unclear. V lost 1 base, J lost 4 bases, and 19 bases lay in between. CDR1 is MGHRA and CDR2 is YSYEKL in the germline V gene. The CDR3 consists of 17 residues. CDR3 in amino acids: CASSQGLRGRKGYGYTF. The DNA for the CDR3 is TGCGCCAGCAGCCAAGGGCTTCGGGGAAGAAAAGGCTATGGCTACACCTTC.

The chain joins TRBV5-4 to TRBJ1-5; possible D gene TRBD1, 5 bases. The CDR3 consists of 14 residues. The germline gives CDR1 SGHNT, CDR2 YYREEE (reference sequence). The V end was cut by 3 bases, the J end by 8 bases, with 15 bases between. The CDR3 protein is CASSSHGTEKPQHF. Here the CDR3 DNA reads TGTGCCAGCAGCTCGCATGGGACGGAAAAGCCCCAGCATTTT.

This clone turned up a few times. The chain's CDR3 is CASSRETGIYYTEAFF. The CDR3 DNA reads TGTGCCAGCAGCCGGGAGACGGGAATCTATTACACTGAAGCTTTCTTT. The chain recombines TRBV5-8 with TRBJ1-1, with D unresolved. This CDR3 has 16 residues. V shed 4 bases and J shed 3 bases, with 19 bases lying between them. The germline gives CDR1 SGHTS, CDR2 YDEGEE.

CDR3 sequence (DNA): TGTGCCAGCAGCCCACAGGGACTAGCTAATCAAGAGACCCAGTACTTC. It is translated as CASSPQGLANQETQYF. This rearrangement joins TRBV7-9 to TRBJ2-5, with 9 positions matching TRBD2. The CDR3 runs to 16 residues. With 5 bases clipped from V and 2 bases from J, the junction kept 9 bases outside the gene matches. In germline, CDR1 is SEHNR, CDR2 FQNEAQ (reference sequence).

The V call is TRBV9, the J call TRBJ2-3, with 9 bases that match TRBD2. Germline CDR1 reads SGDLS; CDR2 reads YYNGEE. CDR3 length: 14 residues. V shed 4 bases, J shed 4 bases, and the junction held 4 bases outside the gene matches. This CDR3 is CASSSGLAADTQYF. As DNA, the CDR3 is TGTGCCAGCAGCTCGGGACTAGCCGCAGATACGCAGTATTTT.

The gene calls are TRBV10-1 and TRBJ2-7, with 7 bases aligning to TRBD2. The CDR3 runs to 14 residues. Trimming took 7 bases from V and 4 from J; bases not matched to a gene: 10. In germline, CDR1 is WNHNN, CDR2 SYGVQD (reference sequence). As DNA, the CDR3 is TGCGCCAGCACGGCTAGCGGAAGACCATACGAGCAGTACTTC. Residues: CASTASGRPYEQYF.

This clone has a handful of counts. CDR3 bases: TGCGCCAGCAGCCAAGACCCTAGCGGTTTCACCGGGGAGCTGTTTTTT. It encodes CASSQDPSGFTGELFF. The V call is TRBV4-3, the J call TRBJ2-2, with 7 positions matching TRBD2. Trimming removed 0 bases from V and 4 bases from J; junction bases left unmatched: 5. The V gene's germline CDR1 is LGHNA and CDR2 YSLEER. This CDR3 region has 16 residues.